This T cell receptor (beta chain) appears in the sequencing data of a study of TIL therapy for anti-PD-1-resistant metastatic lung cancer. The time point is: pre-treatment sample, taken before nivolumab and TIL therapy. Most excised metastases sampled were pleural nodules or supraclavicular lymph nodes. Tumors were harvested before any PD-1/PD-L1 blockade. Stage 4 NSCLC adults joined between 2017 and 2020. This was the immunoSEQ v3 assay. Data came from immunoSEQ multiplex PCR; TCRdb stores just in-frame clones and leaves some out. This sample has more than 20,000 clones, with roughly 63% found just once. The CDR3 has 15 residues. CDR1 is MNHNS and CDR2 is SASEGT in the germline V gene. Turning to this clone: The junction departs from germline at one end; a sequencing error may be responsible.

V usage is TRBV6-1 and J usage is TRBJ1-3; no firm D call. The source is a woman aged 30-79 years with non-small cell lung cancer. Sequenced material: tumor tissue, taken at baseline. Written as DNA, the CDR3 is TGTGCCATCAGTGAGTCGACCGGGAGAGGAAACACCATATATTTT. It translates to CAISESTGRGNTIYF.